The 2 T cell receptor beta chains reported below all come from one sample, sequenced in a study of blood T cell repertoires in COVID-19. Clones were read by immunoSEQ multiplex PCR, and TCRdb kept only the in-frame ones, dropping some. The profile shows approximately 250,000 clones, just under 90% of them singletons. The sample consisted of PBMCs or T cells enriched from blood (not recorded which). These receptors all stem from a woman in her twenties or thirties with acute COVID-19.

The V call is TRBV7-3, the J call TRBJ2-3, with a weak D call TRBD2 (7 bases). Between the trimmed V and J ends, which lost 5 bases and 5 bases, there was a span of 14 bases. Germline loops: CDR1 SGHTA, CDR2 FQGTGA. The CDR3 totals 14 residues. Written as DNA, the CDR3 is TGTGCCAGCAGCCCACGGGGGGCTGGAGATACGCAGTATTTT. Its translation: CASSPRGAGDTQYF.

The V call is TRBV6-5, the J call TRBJ2-1; 7 bases map to TRBD2. Germline CDR1 reads MNHEY; CDR2 reads SVGAGI. Trimming cost V 5 bases and J 10 bases; bases outside gene matches: 11. This CDR3 has 14 amino acids. CDR3 in DNA: TGTGCCAGCAGTCGGCCGGGACTCGGGGGGGAGCAGTTCTTC. This encodes CASSRPGLGGEQFF.